These 29 T cell receptor beta chains were sequenced from one sample in a study of HIV-infected patients and healthy controls. Reverse transcription used around 480 ng RNA and constant-region primers for alpha and beta. Alpha and beta chain libraries were made separately by chain-specific third strand synthesis with multiplexing indices. MiXCR, run by TCRdb on the 5' RACE reads, gives a single entry per CDR3 protein. The sample holds about 10,000 distinct CDR3 sequences, 8.5% to 12% seen once. Whole blood was used without fractionation, so all unsorted peripheral T cells were included. Sequences were derived from blood, sampled before antiretroviral therapy. The origin of the receptors is an adult with HIV infection.

Regarding this clonotype: A read error may account for a junction end that differs from germline. The gene calls are TRBV27 and TRBJ2-3, with 8 bases fitting TRBD2. The CDR3 sequence is 14 residues long. Germline CDR1 MNHEY, CDR2 SMNVEV (reference sequence). The CDR3 loop reads CASSRPSGGGRWFF. The CDR3 DNA reads TGTGCCAGCAGTCGCCCCAGTGGCGGGGGGCGCTGGTTCTTT.

This clonotype was detected many times. This chain uses TRBV20-1 with TRBJ2-1; D may be TRBD2 (7 bases). The CDR3 length is 15 residues. CDR1 and CDR2 (germline): DFQATT, SNEGSKA (reference sequence). V dropped 3 bases and J dropped 2 bases, with 14 bases sitting between them. CDR3: CSARGGAKAYNEQFF. In nucleotides, the CDR3 is TGCAGTGCTAGGGGGGGGGCAAAGGCCTACAATGAGCAGTTCTTC.

This clonotype came up many times. This rearrangement joins TRBV7-2 to TRBJ1-6, with D unresolved. This CDR3 contains 16 residues. Trimming removed 8 bases at V and 3 bases at J, with 17 bases between. Germline V gives CDR1 SGHTA, CDR2 FQGNSA. CDR3 DNA sequence: TGTGCCAGCTCAACGCTCCAAACCGACTATAATTCACCCCTCCACTTT. Its translation is CASSTLQTDYNSPLHF.

This clonotype was seen ten or more times. J is TRBJ2-7 and V is TRBV28; 7 bases match TRBD1. V shed 8 bases and J 5 bases; nucleotides not matched to a gene: 12. CDR3 length: 14 amino acids. Germline-derived CDR1 and CDR2 are MDHEN and SYDVKM. The CDR3 DNA sequence: TGTGCCAGCGCCTTCGGCCAGGGGGTCGACGAGCAGTACTTC. Translated, it gives CASAFGQGVDEQYF. Filled out from reference TRBV28 and TRBJ2-7, the complete variable domain reads DVKVTQSSRYLVKRTGEKVFLECVQDMDHENMFWYRQDPGLGLRLIYFSYDVKMKEKGDIPEGYSVSREKKERFSLILESASTNQTSMYLCASAFGQGVDEQYFGPGTRLTVT.

In this sample, this clonotype turned up many times. The chain uses TRBV9 and TRBJ2-3; D is uncertain. The CDR3 extends over 14 amino acids. Deletions cut 4 bases from V and 2 bases from J, with 11 bases between. Germline CDR1 and CDR2: SGDLS and YYNGEE. The DNA of the CDR3 is TGTGCCAGCAGCCCACCCGAGAACACAGATACGCAGTATTTT. It encodes CASSPPENTDTQYF.

The sample holds many counts of this clonotype. The genes are TRBV7-2 and TRBJ2-3, with 11 bases that match TRBD2. The junction had 7 bases not matched to a gene; V was cut back by 2 bases and J by 6 bases. This CDR3 contains 16 residues. The germline V gene has CDR1 SGHTA and CDR2 FQGNSA. CDR3 region: CASSLTSGGNHDTQYF. DNA for the CDR3: TGTGCCAGCAGCTTAACTAGCGGGGGTAATCATGATACGCAGTATTTT.

There are many counts of this clonotype. The CDR3 coding sequence is TGCGCCAGCAGCCAGGCCCCTAGCACAGATACGCAGTATTTT. Its translation: CASSQAPSTDTQYF. This rearrangement joins TRBV4-3 to TRBJ2-3; D gene uncertain. Germline CDR1 LGHNA, CDR2 YSLEER. This CDR3 has 14 amino acids. V shed 3 bases and J shed 0 bases, with 7 bases lying between them.

The chain joins TRBV29-1 to TRBJ1-2; no clear D gene. Trimming removed 5 bases from V and 8 bases from J, with 15 bases in between. CDR3 length equals 12 residues. Germline V gene lookup returns CDR1 SQVTM and CDR2 ANQGSEA. The CDR3 bases are TGCAGCGTTCGGTCGGGGTCCCTGGGCTACACCTTC. Amino acid sequence: CSVRSGSLGYTF.

CDR3 bases: TGTGCCAGCAGTGCCCCGACAGGGGTGGCCTACGAGCAGTACTTC. It is translated as CASSAPTGVAYEQYF. The chain has TRBV28 and TRBJ2-7; 8 nucleotides match TRBD1. The CDR3 length is 15 residues. V lost 5 bases, J lost 2 bases, and 8 bases stayed unmatched. CDR1 and CDR2 from the germline V gene are MDHEN and SYDVKM.

This clonotype was picked up many times. This chain connects TRBV29-1 to TRBJ2-3, with D hard to call. The CDR3 is made up of 12 amino acids. V gave up 3 bases and J gave up 1 base, with 5 bases separating them. Germline CDR1 SQVTM, CDR2 ANQGSEA. CDR3 nucleotide sequence: TGCAGCGTTGATAGGGGCACAGATACGCAGTATTTT. Its translation: CSVDRGTDTQYF.

This clonotype was found many times. In nucleotides, the CDR3 is TGTGCCAGCAGTTCACTAGCCAAAAACATTCAGTACTTC. Protein sequence: CASSSLAKNIQYF. V is TRBV6-2 or TRBV6-3 and J is TRBJ2-4, with no clear D. Trimming took 4 bases from V and 0 from J, leaving 4 bases between them. This CDR3 is built from 13 residues. CDR1 is MNHEY, CDR2 SVGEGT, per germline.

This clonotype was seen more than once but under ten times. J is TRBJ2-5 and V is TRBV4-2, with TRBD2 matching 9 bases. Germline V gene sequence: CDR1 LGHNA, CDR2 YNFKEQ. CDR3 length equals 18 residues. V lost 6 bases and J lost 2; bases outside the gene matches: 16. The CDR3 protein is CASSRLSGGSALQETQYF. As DNA, the CDR3 is TGTGCCAGCAGTCGCCTTAGCGGGGGCTCGGCGTTACAAGAGACCCAGTACTTC.

This clonotype was detected only a few times. V is TRBV7-2 and J is TRBJ1-2; 9 bases are shared with TRBD1. CDR3 length: 15 residues. Germline V gives CDR1 SGHTA, CDR2 FQGNSA. V shed 5 bases, J shed 5 bases, and the junction held 9 bases outside the gene matches. Written as DNA, the CDR3 is TGTGCCAGCAGCCCCCAGACAGGGGGAGGGTATGGCTACACCTTC. Amino acids: CASSPQTGGGYGYTF. Full variable domain (outside the CDR3, taken from reference TRBV7-2 and TRBJ1-2): GAGVSQSPSNKVTEKGKDVELRCDPISGHTALYWYRQSLGQGLEFLIYFQGNSAPDKSGLPSDRFSAERTGGSVSTLTIQRTQQEDSAVYLCASSPQTGGGYGYTFGSGTRLTVV.

In its sample, this clonotype is medium-sized. The chain combines TRBV6-2 or TRBV6-3 with TRBJ2-7; D is unclear. Germline V lookup: CDR1 MNHEY, CDR2 SVGEGT. There are 13 residues in the CDR3. V was trimmed by 4 bases and J by 6 bases, leaving 13 bases between them. The CDR3 loop is CASSLSYTPEQYF. The CDR3 DNA reads as TGTGCCAGCAGTTTGAGTTACACTCCCGAGCAGTACTTC.

At least ten counts were recorded for this clonotype. The chain is built from TRBV5-5 and TRBJ2-3; D perhaps matches TRBD2 (5 bases). The CDR3 is made up of 14 amino acids. Germline values: CDR1 SGHKS, CDR2 YYEKEE (reference sequence). V lost 0 bases, J lost 2 bases, and 7 bases lay in between. For the CDR3, the DNA is TGTGCCAGCAGCTTGGGGGGAGACACAGATACGCAGTATTTT. Its translation: CASSLGGDTDTQYF.

This clonotype was picked up many times. V is TRBV5-1 and J is TRBJ2-1, with D possibly being TRBD1 or TRBD2 (5 bases each). The CDR3 has 13 residues. The germline V gene encodes CDR1 SGHRS and CDR2 YFSETQ. V lost 0 bases to trimming and J lost 9 bases, with 10 bases between them. CDR3 in DNA: TGCGCCAGCAGCTTGGAAGGGGCGGGTGAGCAGTTCTTC. Translated: CASSLEGAGEQFF.

This clonotype was counted at least ten times. This sequence joins TRBV6-2 or TRBV6-3 and TRBJ1-1, with a tentative D call TRBD1 (5 bases). This CDR3 comprises 14 residues. Looked up from germline, CDR1 is MNHEY and CDR2 is SVGEGT. The V end lost 6 bases, the J end lost 4 bases, and 15 bases lay between the germline ends. The CDR3 loop reads CASSQYSGGTEAFF. CDR3 nucleotide sequence: TGTGCCAGCAGCCAATACTCCGGGGGCACTGAAGCTTTCTTT.

This clonotype was recorded many times. The V call is TRBV2, the J call TRBJ2-3; 13 positions agree with TRBD2. V was pared by 6 bases and J by 9 bases, with 9 bases of the junction left unmatched. There are 15 residues in the CDR3. Germline CDR1 SNHLY, CDR2 FYNNEI. The CDR3 DNA follows: TGTGCCAGCAGACCGGGACTAGCGGGGACAGGGACGCAGTATTTT. Protein: CASRPGLAGTGTQYF.

The chain is built from TRBV19 and TRBJ2-6; D not certain. V was clipped by 3 bases and J by 2 bases, with 17 bases between them. The CDR3 totals 18 residues. CDR1 and CDR2 from the germline V gene are LNHDA and SQIVND (reference sequence). For the CDR3, the DNA is TGTGCCAGTAGTATTGGCGGCTGGCAAACAACTGGGGCCAACGTCCTGACTTTC. Residues: CASSIGGWQTTGANVLTF. Drawing the rest from reference TRBV19 and TRBJ2-6, the complete variable domain is DGGITQSPKYLFRKEGQNVTLSCEQNLNHDAMYWYRQDPGQGLRLIYYSQIVNDFQKGDIAEGYSVSREKKESFPLTVTSAQKNPTAFYLCASSIGGWQTTGANVLTFGAGSRLTVL.

This clonotype was counted at least ten times. This chain connects TRBV3-1 to TRBJ2-2, with D hard to call. Trimming removed 6 bases at V and 5 bases at J, with 19 bases between. The CDR3 consists of 16 residues. Germline-derived CDR1 and CDR2 are LGHDT and YNNKEL (reference sequence). CDR3 amino acids: CASRFSGIFSTGELFF. The CDR3 bases are TGTGCCAGCAGATTTTCCGGCATTTTTTCAACCGGGGAGCTGTTTTTT.

By proportion, this clonotype is medium-sized. The V call is TRBV28, the J call TRBJ1-1; 8 bases are shared with TRBD1. This CDR3 is built from 13 residues. Germline-derived CDR1 and CDR2 are MDHEN and SYDVKM. Trimming cost V 5 bases and J 3 bases; bases outside gene matches: 2. The CDR3 spells CASSGQGDTEAFF. The CDR3 DNA reads as TGTGCCAGCAGTGGACAGGGCGACACTGAAGCTTTCTTT.

A remark on this clonotype: This sequence may be a read error, since a much larger clone differs from it by one base. The V and J genes are TRBV19 and TRBJ1-5; possibly TRBD1 for D (5 bases). Germline CDR1 LNHDA, CDR2 SQIVND (reference sequence). The CDR3 consists of 16 residues. CDR3 bases: TGTGCCAGTAGTATACGGATACGGGGCAGCAGTCAGCCCCAGCATTTT. Residues: CASSIRIRGSSQPQHF.

This clonotype was seen ten or more times. The chain joins TRBV20-1 to TRBJ1-2; no definite D call. CDR1 is DFQATT and CDR2 is SNEGSKA in the germline V gene (reference sequence). The germline V and J ends were trimmed by 3 bases and 1 base, with 12 bases remaining between them. The CDR3 is 14 residues long. Here the CDR3 DNA reads TGCAGTGCTAGGGCCGGACGGGTTAACTATGGCTACACCTTC. This codes for CSARAGRVNYGYTF.

This chain connects TRBV14 to TRBJ2-5; D is possibly TRBD1 (6 bases). Trimming cost V 3 bases and J 0 bases, with 20 bases left between them. The CDR3 runs 18 residues. The germline V gene has CDR1 SGHDN and CDR2 FVKESK. The CDR3 DNA reads as TGTGCCAGCAGCCACTCGGCTCCCGGGACAATTTACCAAGAGACCCAGTACTTC. Translating gives CASSHSAPGTIYQETQYF. Complete variable domain (other parts from reference TRBV14 and TRBJ2-5): EAGVTQFPSHSVIEKGQTVTLRCDPISGHDNLYWYRRVMGKEIKFLLHFVKESKQDESGMPNNRFLAERTGGTYSTLKVQPAELEDSGVYFCASSHSAPGTIYQETQYFGPGTRLLVL.

This clonotype was observed many times. The V call is TRBV6-1, the J call TRBJ2-1; the D gene is possibly TRBD2 (5 bases). V lost 7 bases to trimming and J lost 5 bases, with 12 bases between them. Germline CDR1 MNHNS, CDR2 SASEGT. The CDR3 covers 13 residues. CDR3 in DNA: TGTGCCAGCATCGGACTTTCCCACAATGAGCAGTTCTTC. Residues: CASIGLSHNEQFF.

V and J are TRBV20-1 and TRBJ2-7; D is unclear. Germline CDR1 and CDR2: DFQATT and SNEGSKA (reference sequence). The germline V and J ends were trimmed by 3 bases and 4 bases, with 16 bases remaining between them. This CDR3 has 14 residues. The CDR3 loop reads CSASQVPRSYEQYF. Written as DNA, the CDR3 is TGCAGTGCTAGTCAGGTCCCTAGATCGTACGAGCAGTACTTC.

This clonotype was picked up a small number of times. This rearrangement joins TRBV7-9 to TRBJ1-1, with a weak D call TRBD1 (5 bases). The CDR3 totals 13 residues. Trimming removed 1 base at V and 8 bases at J, with 11 bases between. Germline V CDR1 and CDR2: SEHNR, FQNEAQ (reference sequence). CDR3 residues: CASSLGDPGEAFF. The CDR3 region has the DNA TGTGCCAGCAGCTTAGGGGACCCGGGCGAAGCTTTCTTT.

This clonotype was seen ten or more times. This chain connects TRBV7-2 to TRBJ2-3; D is ambiguous. Germline V gene lookup returns CDR1 SGHTA and CDR2 FQGNSA. The CDR3 has 12 residues. With 7 bases removed from V and 6 bases from J, the gap between germline ends came to 11 bases. CDR3 sequence: CASTSNLDTQYF. The CDR3, as DNA: TGTGCCAGCACCTCCAATTTGGATACGCAGTATTTT.

This clonotype was seen many times. The V call is TRBV28, the J call TRBJ2-1; 9 bases fit TRBD2. CDR3 length: 15 amino acids. V shed 6 bases and J 7 bases; nucleotides not matched to a gene: 10. Per germline, CDR1 MDHEN and CDR2 SYDVKM. CDR3 in amino acids: CASSPGTSSRNEQFF. The CDR3 region has the DNA TGTGCCAGCAGCCCCGGGACTAGCAGTCGGAATGAGCAGTTCTTC.